This T cell receptor (beta chain) was found in a study of shared clonotypes between healthy human individuals (TCRdb year 2020). At the level of the whole study: Three men and a couple of women, aged 18 to 49 years, made up the cohort. For each donor, three plates each were used for CD4 naive and CD4 memory, two plates were used for CD8 naive, and one plate was used for CD8 memory. Blood TCR repertoires of five healthy adults were deeply sequenced to estimate repertoire size and the extent of clonotype sharing between individuals. Each donor's leukapheresis produced roughly between roughly 0.94 and 9.5 billion PBMCs. Libraries were prepared and TCR repertoires were sequenced by different laboratories using diverse techniques, in order to increase sequencing depth and limit assay-specific biases.

The paper as a whole reports these results and caveats: Larger estimated clonotype richness was generally found for naive subsets than for memory subsets. Sampling was restricted to blood, and TCR repertoires in tissues likely differ from the TCR repertoires found in blood. Compared with non-shared clonotypes, the clonotypes found in all four sorted-subset donors had higher generation probabilities. Approximately 5% of naive CD4, around 3.5% of naive CD8, approximately 2.2% of memory CD4, and 0.35% to 0.5% of memory CD8 clonotypes were shared across a few donors. Based on pairwise subsampling, the degree of clonotype sharing among donors was expected to be affected by sequencing depth. Rarefaction of sorted-subset datasets indicated incomplete sequencing despite the large sequencing depth. Because the study included only a small number of donors, the genetic and exposure-history diversity represented was limited.

Using the deep immunoSEQ assay, TCR CDR3 regions were amplified from genomic DNA by multiplex PCR. For each cell subset, the extracted genomic DNA was distributed evenly across all wells of several immunoSEQ 96-well plates, and each plate served as one replicate. For sorted subsets, approximately 200 ng of genomic DNA, equivalent to 25,000 to 35,000 T cell genomes, went into each replicate PCR. Purified libraries were measured with a Qubit 3.0 fluorometer, size-checked on a Bioanalyzer 2100, and measured again with the KAPA Library Quantification kit. Each immunoSEQ 96-well plate was sequenced on its own single-read 150-cycle Illumina NextSeq 550 flow cell. The authors processed their data as follows. The immunoSEQ output contained only junctional sequences without quality scores, so filtering could not match that applied to full-length reads. Sequences were annotated with PyIR, a Python wrapper for IgBLAST v1.9, using IMGT germline references to assign V/J genes and CDR3. Reads were filtered out if the reads had weak V/J assignments (E-value above 1e-6), no CDR3, stop codons, out-of-frame junctions, or ambiguous translated residues. A V3J clonotype was defined by an identical inferred V gene, J gene, and CDR3 amino acid sequence. To compute the percentage overlap between repertoires, the number of shared unique clonotypes was divided by the size of the smaller repertoire. Richness of each repertoire was evaluated using RTK rarefaction, the Chao1 estimator, and Recon v2.1 estimates of unobserved clonotypes. OLGA was used to compute generation probabilities for all TCRbeta clonotypes that the gDNA method yielded from a handful of donors. Imported from immuneACCESS, the table was reduced by TCRdb to in-frame sequences with V and J called. These copies leave out some clones; in studies compared against another copy, an unresolved V gene accounts for under half, and the cause of the remainder is not known. The DNA gave D and trimming, while V, J and clone size come from that table. In all, the sample holds about 1 million clones, and 65% to 75% of those were seen once. Approximately 1.5% of the sample lies in the top ten.

Concerning this clone: Its antigen is currently not known. Base qualities are not recorded, but no much larger clone differs from it by a single base.

Healthy HIV-negative adults with no recently reported acute infections or vaccinations were included as donors. Every donor was a Caucasian adult residing in Nashville, Tennessee, USA. Magnetic negative selection was used to enrich CD4+ T cells, after which naive cells were positively selected on CD45RA and the negative fraction became the memory subset. Blood was obtained by leukapheresis, after which PBMCs were separated by Ficoll-Histopaque density gradient centrifugation and cryopreserved in liquid nitrogen vapor phase. Analytical flow cytometry was used to check the purity and quantity of each magnetically sorted T cell population. Genomic DNA was isolated from every sorted fraction and measured by UV absorbance on a Nanodrop 2000c. The clonotype originates from a man aged 18 to 35 in good health. Material: memory CD4+ T cells sorted from blood. The cell subset or site label here, explained by the study, means: CD45RA-negative fraction.

Here the CDR3 is given as CASSQKPLPQETQYF. At the DNA level, the sequence is TGCGCCAGCAGCCAAAAACCCCTACCCCAAGAGACCCAGTACTTC. The rearranged segments are TRBV4-1 and TRBJ2-5, with no D gene named confidently. The CDR3 has 15 amino acids, counting the end cysteine and phenylalanine. Only the CDR3 DNA is retained, 45 bases long and in frame from the first base. V is shortened by 2 bases, J by 1 base, and the region joining them spans 11 bases. CDR1 and CDR2 (MGHRA, YSYEKL) derive from the germline V gene.